The next 25 T cell receptor beta chains were all read from a single sample in a study of cytomegalovirus exposure and HLA in healthy donors. PCR used 60 Vbeta primers and 13 Jbeta primers. The data were produced by immunoSEQ multiplex PCR, yet TCRdb's version contains in-frame clones alone and is incomplete. The data hold about 140,000 clones, with 65% to 70% observed a single time. The specimen was PBMCs. The receptors stem from a man younger than 45 in good health and CMV-seropositive.

The chain couples TRBV19 to TRBJ1-5; 9 positions match TRBD1. Germline lookup yields CDR1 LNHDA and CDR2 SQIVND (reference sequence). V trimming: 8 bases; J trimming: 7 bases; junction bases outside the gene matches: 6. This CDR3 comprises 13 residues. The CDR3 bases are TGTGCCAGTGGACAGGGGAAGAACCAGCCCCAGCATTTT. This encodes CASGQGKNQPQHF.

The chain uses TRBV27 and TRBJ2-2, with D possibly being TRBD2 (6 bases). This CDR3 comprises 14 residues. Per the germline V gene, CDR1 is MNHEY and CDR2 is SMNVEV (reference sequence). V shed 7 bases and J shed 2 bases, with 11 bases lying between them. CDR3 in amino acids: CASTGGSNTGELFF. DNA for the CDR3: TGTGCCAGCACTGGGGGGTCAAACACCGGGGAGCTGTTTTTT.

This clone has a single count. The chain employs TRBV4-2 and TRBJ2-6; no reliable D call. Germline assignment: CDR1 LGHNA and CDR2 YNFKEQ. There are 17 residues in the CDR3. V was pared by 0 bases and J by 4 bases, with 13 bases between. The DNA of the CDR3 is TGTGCCAGCAGCCAAGATGAGGCCCTCGGCGGGGCCAACGTCCTGACTTTC. Protein product: CASSQDEALGGANVLTF.

The rearrangement uses TRBV5-5 and TRBJ2-7, with TRBD1 identical over 8 bases. The V and J ends lost 0 bases and 3 bases, in that order; junction bases with no gene match: 5. The CDR3 has 15 residues. Germline CDR1 reads SGHKS; CDR2 reads YYEKEE (reference sequence). CDR3 sequence (DNA): TGTGCCAGCAGCTTGGGCGACAGGGGTTACTACGAGCAGTACTTC. Amino acid sequence: CASSLGDRGYYEQYF.

The sample holds a few counts of this clone. This chain links TRBV5-8 with TRBJ1-2; no definite D call. This CDR3 comprises 16 residues. Trimming shortened V by 4 bases and J by 2 bases, and 18 bases separated the two germline ends. The germline V gene has CDR1 SGHTS and CDR2 YDEGEE. CDR3 bases: TGTGCCAGCAGCCCCAGGCAGAGCTTAATCAACTATGGCTACACCTTC. Its protein product is CASSPRQSLINYGYTF.

The CDR3 DNA follows: TGTGCCAGCAGCTACCAGACGGACTTGAACACTGAAGCTTTCTTT. Its translation is CASSYQTDLNTEAFF. The rearrangement links TRBV7-2 to TRBJ1-1; D unresolved. Germline lookup yields CDR1 SGHTA and CDR2 FQGNSA. This CDR3 is built from 15 residues. V lost 4 bases, J lost 0 bases, and 12 bases lay in between.

This clone was seen a handful of times. The V gene is TRBV4-1, the J gene TRBJ2-1, with a tentative D call TRBD2 (5 bases). Looked up from germline, CDR1 is MGHRA and CDR2 is YSYEKL. The CDR3 extends over 20 amino acids. Trimming removed 0 bases from V and 4 bases from J, with 25 bases in between. As DNA, the CDR3 is TGCGCCAGCAGCCAAGATTCCGGCGCTAGATGGACTCCAGATTACAATGAGCAGTTCTTC. Its translation: CASSQDSGARWTPDYNEQFF.

The table lists this clone with a few counts. The V call is TRBV6-1, the J call TRBJ2-7, with 7 bases identical to TRBD1. CDR1 and CDR2 from the germline V gene are MNHNS and SASEGT. There are 14 residues in the CDR3. The J segment lost 3 bases and the V segment lost 0 bases, leaving 2 bases of the junction unmatched. This CDR3 is CASSEARGIYEQYF. CDR3 sequence (DNA): TGTGCCAGCAGTGAAGCCAGGGGGATCTACGAGCAGTACTTC.

V is TRBV11-2 and J is TRBJ1-2, with 8 bases fitting TRBD1. Germline CDR1 SGHAT, CDR2 FQNNGV. The trim removed 5 bases at V and 3 bases at J, leaving 11 bases unmatched. The CDR3 consists of 16 residues. In nucleotides, the CDR3 is TGTGCCAGCAGCCCAGAGGCAGGGGGCGCCTACTATGGCTACACCTTC. It encodes CASSPEAGGAYYGYTF.

There are a few counts of this clone. The rearrangement links TRBV18 to TRBJ2-1; D might be TRBD2 (5 bases). Trimming cost V 0 bases and J 8 bases, with 14 bases left between them. The CDR3 runs 15 residues. Germline CDR1 and CDR2: KGHSH and LQKENI. The CDR3 protein is CASSPPGELGDEQFF. CDR3 bases: TGTGCCAGCTCACCACCGGGAGAGCTTGGCGATGAGCAGTTCTTC.

V and J are TRBV9 and TRBJ1-5; TRBD1 is a possible D gene (5 bases). Trimming stripped 3 bases from V and 1 base from J, with 11 bases between. CDR3 size: 15 residues. Germline-derived CDR1 and CDR2 are SGDLS and YYNGEE. CDR3 coding DNA: TGTGCCAGCAGCGCCCAGGGTGGCAGCAATCAGCCCCAGCATTTT. It translates to CASSAQGGSNQPQHF.

This rearrangement joins TRBV12-5 to TRBJ2-1; TRBD2 matches 15 bases. J lost 0 bases, V lost 7 bases, and 10 bases had no gene match. The CDR3 consists of 19 residues. Looked up from germline, CDR1 is LGHNT and CDR2 is FRNRAP. For the CDR3, the DNA is TGTGCTAGTGCCTCGGGACTAGCGGGAGGCTATGGCTCCTACAATGAGCAGTTCTTC. This sequence encodes CASASGLAGGYGSYNEQFF. Full variable domain (missing parts from reference TRBV12-5 and TRBJ2-1): DARVTQTPRHKVTEMGQEVTMRCQPILGHNTVFWYRQTMMQGLELLAYFRNRAPLDDSGMPKDRFSAEMPDATLATLKIQPSEPRDSAVYFCASASGLAGGYGSYNEQFFGPGTRLTVL.

This clone was observed once. The rearrangement links TRBV5-5 to TRBJ1-4; D ambiguous. V dropped 0 bases and J dropped 7 bases, with 10 bases sitting between them. The CDR3 has 14 amino acids. Looked up from germline, CDR1 is SGHKS and CDR2 is YYEKEE (reference sequence). CDR3 DNA sequence: TGTGCCAGCAGCTTGGCGAGGGTTGGTGAAAAACTGTTTTTT. It translates to CASSLARVGEKLFF. Full variable domain (rest looked up from reference TRBV5-5 and TRBJ1-4): DAGVTQSPTHLIKTRGQQVTLRCSPISGHKSVSWYQQVLGQGPQFIFQYYEKEERGRGNFPDRFSARQFPNYSSELNVNALLLGDSALYLCASSLARVGEKLFFGSGTQLSVL.

The V gene is TRBV27, the J gene TRBJ2-1, with D possibly matching TRBD2 (5 bases). Trimming took off 5 bases at V and 3 bases at J, with 17 bases between the two ends. Germline loops: CDR1 MNHEY, CDR2 SMNVEV (reference sequence). This CDR3 contains 16 residues. CDR3 DNA sequence: TGTGCCAGCAGTAGTCGGACTCTAGTAATCTACAATGAGCAGTTCTTC. Protein: CASSSRTLVIYNEQFF.

V and J are TRBV11-2 and TRBJ2-5; 7 bases fit TRBD2. The CDR3 contains 16 residues. Germline CDR1 SGHAT, CDR2 FQNNGV. V lost 4 bases and J lost 5; bases outside the gene matches: 13. CDR3 amino acids: CASSSSSWRERETQYF. The DNA of the CDR3 is TGTGCCAGCAGCTCCTCGAGTTGGCGGGAGAGGGAGACCCAGTACTTC.

This chain connects TRBV7-8 to TRBJ2-3; 13 bases line up with TRBD2. CDR1 SGHVS and CDR2 FQNEAQ come from the germline V gene. CDR3 length: 16 residues. With V trimmed by 4 bases and J by 5 bases, 6 bases remained unmatched. The CDR3 nucleotides read TGTGCCAGCAGCTCGACAGGGACTAGCGGGATAGATACGCAGTATTTT. This translates into CASSSTGTSGIDTQYF. The full variable domain, its missing parts supplied by reference TRBV7-8 and TRBJ2-3, is GAGVSQSPRYKVAKRGQDVALRCDPISGHVSLFWYQQALGQGPEFLTYFQNEAQLDKSGLPSDRFFAERPEGSVSTLKIQRTQQEDSAVYLCASSSTGTSGIDTQYFGPGTRLTVL.

V and J are TRBV19 and TRBJ1-2, with TRBD1 as a possible D gene (5 bases). Germline V gene sequence: CDR1 LNHDA, CDR2 SQIVND (reference sequence). Trimming removed 10 bases from V and 7 bases from J, with 28 bases in between. This CDR3 has 16 residues. CDR3 nucleotides: TGTGCCACTAAGATTTCCCGGGCCCCAATTCAGGGTGGCTACACCTTC. Residues: CATKISRAPIQGGYTF.

The rearrangement joins TRBV6-1 to TRBJ2-7; 7 positions match TRBD1. Per the germline V gene, CDR1 is MNHNS and CDR2 is SASEGT. CDR3 length: 14 amino acids. With 8 bases clipped from V and 2 bases from J, the junction kept 9 bases outside the gene matches. CDR3 residues: CASQSTGPTYEQYF. In nucleotides, the CDR3 is TGTGCCAGCCAGTCGACAGGGCCCACCTACGAGCAGTACTTC.

The rearrangement joins TRBV7-3 to TRBJ2-3; 9 bases line up with TRBD2. This CDR3 is built from 18 residues. The V segment lost 5 bases and the J segment 4 bases; nucleotides outside the gene matches: 16. Germline CDR1 is SGHTA and CDR2 is FQGTGA. CDR3 in amino acids: CASSTGIIAGVVADTQYF. The CDR3 coding sequence is TGTGCCAGCAGCACGGGCATCATAGCGGGAGTAGTTGCAGATACGCAGTATTTT.

The chain couples TRBV7-9 to TRBJ1-1; a weak D match, TRBD1 (5 bases). CDR3 length equals 14 residues. Trimming removed 5 bases at V and 0 bases at J, with 10 bases between. Germline CDR1 SEHNR, CDR2 FQNEAQ (reference sequence). For the CDR3, the DNA is TGTGCCAGCAGCAGAGACAGACTGAACACTGAAGCTTTCTTT. As protein: CASSRDRLNTEAFF.

The chain recombines TRBV5-1 with TRBJ1-2; 9 nucleotides agree with TRBD1. CDR3 size: 16 residues. V lost 3 bases and J lost 5; bases outside the gene matches: 11. Germline-derived CDR1 and CDR2 are SGHRS and YFSETQ. As DNA, the CDR3 is TGCGCCAGCAGCTCGTCCGGAGGACAGGGGAATTATGGCTACACCTTC. This encodes CASSSSGGQGNYGYTF.

This clone was seen once. The V call is TRBV27, the J call TRBJ1-2, with D possibly being TRBD1 (5 bases). The germline V and J ends were trimmed by 3 bases and 6 bases, with 11 bases remaining between them. Germline assignment: CDR1 MNHEY and CDR2 SMNVEV (reference sequence). The CDR3 totals 13 residues. The CDR3 DNA reads as TGTGCCAGCAGTTTCGAAGGGGCGGATGGCTACACCTTC. Its translation: CASSFEGADGYTF.

The rearrangement links TRBV9 to TRBJ1-4, with D possibly TRBD1 on 5 matching bases. V was trimmed by 4 bases and J by 8 bases, leaving 18 bases between them. CDR1 and CDR2 from the germline V gene are SGDLS and YYNGEE. This CDR3 is 15 amino acids long. Written as DNA, the CDR3 is TGTGCCAGCAGCCCAAGTCCGGGGAGGGGCGAAAAACTGTTTTTT. Its translation is CASSPSPGRGEKLFF.

The rearrangement links TRBV9 to TRBJ2-2; a weak D match, TRBD2 (6 bases). The germline V and J ends were trimmed by 3 bases and 4 bases, with 19 bases remaining between them. The CDR3 is 17 residues long. Looked up from germline, CDR1 is SGDLS and CDR2 is YYNGEE. For the CDR3, the DNA is TGTGCCAGCAGCGCCAAAGGCGGGATACGAGTCACCGGGGAGCTGTTTTTT. Translated: CASSAKGGIRVTGELFF.

The genes are TRBV7-9 and TRBJ2-7, with D unresolved. The germline V and J ends were trimmed by 1 base and 6 bases, with 13 bases remaining between them. The CDR3 is made up of 14 amino acids. Looked up from germline, CDR1 is SEHNR and CDR2 is FQNEAQ (reference sequence). The CDR3 protein is CASSLVARSGEQYF. The CDR3 nucleotides are TGTGCCAGCAGCTTAGTAGCCAGATCTGGCGAGCAGTACTTC. The entire variable domain, with the rest obtained from reference TRBV7-9 and TRBJ2-7, is as follows: DTGVSQNPRHKITKRGQNVTFRCDPISEHNRLYWYRQTLGQGPEFLTYFQNEAQLEKSRLLSDRFSAERPKGSFSTLEIQRTEQGDSAMYLCASSLVARSGEQYFGPGTRLTVT.